This note documents a single TCR beta chain sequence. The CDR3 sequence is 16 residues long. V lost 4 bases, J lost 5 bases, and 13 bases stayed unmatched. Per germline, CDR1 SNHLY and CDR2 FYNNEI. Profiled with immunoSEQ multiplex PCR; TCRdb holds only in-frame clones, not every one. The repertoire holds just over 15,000 clones, with over 60% as singletons. Treatment here: randomized to nivolumab then ipilimumab (arm A) or the reverse (arm B). Live CD3+CD8+ CD19− CD56− cells were sorted from PBMCs. The sample originates from a study of sequential checkpoint blockade in melanoma. In the study overall: Randomization was 1:1 between first-line nivolumab→ipilimumab and ipilimumab→nivolumab.

The chain is built from TRBV2 and TRBJ2-5; 7 bases align to TRBD2. This receptor was taken from a human donor with melanoma. This specimen consisted of CD8+ T cells sorted from blood (inferred from file names), obtained from a patient given nivolumab and ipilimumab in sequence. DNA for the CDR3: TGTGCCAGCAGTGTGTTTTCAATGGGAGGGTTGGAGACCCAGTACTTC. This encodes CASSVFSMGGLETQYF. Complete variable domain (other parts from reference TRBV2 and TRBJ2-5): EPEVTQTPSHQVTQMGQEVILRCVPISNHLYFYWYRQILGQKVEFLVSFYNNEISEKSEIFDDQFSVERPDGSNFTLKIRSTKLEDSAMYFCASSVFSMGGLETQYFGPGTRLLVL.